The clone carrying this T cell receptor (beta chain) was seen at least ten times. Antigen specificity is unknown. CDR3 regions were amplified by Arm-PCR using iRepertoire HTBI primers to build TCR beta libraries. One entry per CDR3 protein, called by TCRdb with MiXCR from the multiplex PCR reads. This sample has around 450,000 distinct CDR3 sequences, with 15% found just once. Time point: newly diagnosed GD, antithyroid drugs for less than 3 months. PBMC RNA served as the TCR library source. In this cohort, patients came from an endocrinology department located in Xi'an, China. The entry originates in a study of regulatory T cells in long-lasting Graves disease. The CDR3 covers 14 residues. Trimming removed 2 bases from V and 3 bases from J, with 10 bases in between. Germline assignment: CDR1 LGHDT and CDR2 YNNKEL (reference sequence). Broader study findings: Possibly, accuracy suffered from the small sample size.

These data also formed part of another study, on T cells in Graves' hyperthyroidism and ophthalmopathy. That study adds: Thyroid ultrasound, orbital computed tomography, clinical symptoms, and serum thyroxine and TRAb underpinned diagnoses. Expanded thyroid clonotypes (above 0.001) were mostly also found in blood.

This material consisted of peripheral blood mononuclear cells (PBMCs), taken at new diagnosis, from a patient treated with antithyroid drugs. The rearrangement links TRBV3-1 to TRBJ2-5; possibly TRBD1 for D (6 bases). This sequence originates from a woman between 40 and 55 years old with Graves disease. In DNA, the CDR3 is TGTGCCAGCAGCCAAAGGGGGATGGAAGAGACCCAGTACTTC. It encodes CASSQRGMEETQYF.